This T cell receptor beta chain was documented in a study of T cell repertoires in cytomegalovirus infection. Looking at the study overall: The study used recently identified HLA-C-restricted and well-studied HLA-B-restricted CMV epitopes. Public TCR beta signatures marked donors with CMV infection and the matching HLA. Findings and caveats of the study: The ex vivo response was dominated by HLA-C-restricted CMV-specific TCR beta clonotypes. Pooled public TCR beta family frequency picked out CMV carriers with the relevant HLA.

About this clonotype itself: What it binds is unknown.

V lost 2 bases to trimming and J lost 5 bases, with 17 bases between them. Per germline, CDR1 SGHRS and CDR2 YFSETQ. The CDR3 extends over 16 amino acids. TCRdb re-analysed the reads in MiXCR, keeping a single row per CDR3 protein. The table includes hundreds of thousands of distinct CDR3 sequences, roughly 30% detected once. The rearrangement uses TRBV5-1 and TRBJ2-4, with D perhaps given as TRBD1 or TRBD2 (6 bases each). Specimen: cultured CD8+ T cells from PBMCs, collected from culture after CMV antigen stimulation. The TCR sequence derives from a human donor in good health (CMV status not recorded). Some clones in this sample may be carry-over from other donors' samples. The CDR3 bases are TGCGCCAGCAGCTTTCCGGAGGGGGACGCTCAAAACATTCAGTACTTC. As protein: CASSFPEGDAQNIQYF.